The 6 T cell receptor beta chains in this list originate from one sample, sequenced in a study. TCRdb re-called the reads with MiXCR, one entry per CDR3 protein. Of nearly 15,000 distinct CDR3 sequences listed, about 35% were seen once; the top ten hold 15% to 20%. The material sequenced was blood. The source is a human donor.

There are many counts of this clonotype. This chain links TRBV4-2 with TRBJ1-5; tentative D call: TRBD1 (6 bases). The ends were cut back, 0 bases at V and 2 bases at J, with 8 bases in the middle. This CDR3 comprises 15 residues. The germline gives CDR1 LGHNA, CDR2 YNFKEQ. CDR3 amino acids: CASSQEGHGNQPQHF. CDR3 in DNA: TGTGCCAGCAGCCAAGAGGGACACGGCAATCAGCCCCAGCATTTT.

This clonotype came up many times. The chain employs TRBV30 and TRBJ2-1; 9 nucleotides line up with TRBD2. Germline CDR1 and CDR2: GTSNPN and SVGIG (reference sequence). There are 14 residues in the CDR3. With 5 bases clipped from V and 7 bases from J, the junction kept 9 bases outside the gene matches. The CDR3 reads CAWVIAGAENEQFF. Written as DNA, the CDR3 is TGTGCCTGGGTGATAGCGGGAGCCGAAAATGAGCAGTTCTTC.

This clonotype was counted ten times or more. This chain joins TRBV4-3 and TRBJ2-7; D is unresolved. The CDR3 is 14 residues long. From germline, CDR1 is LGHNA and CDR2 YSLEER. With 2 bases removed from V and 6 bases from J, the gap between germline ends came to 14 bases. CDR3 nucleotides: TGCGCCAGCAGCCAACCCAAAGTCAGACGCGAGCAGTACTTC. This sequence encodes CASSQPKVRREQYF.

The chain has TRBV4-3 and TRBJ2-7, with D perhaps being TRBD1 or TRBD2 (6 bases each). Trimming shortened V by 4 bases and J by 5 bases, and 15 bases separated the two germline ends. The CDR3 has 14 amino acids. The germline gives CDR1 LGHNA, CDR2 YSLEER. DNA for the CDR3: TGCGCCAGCAGCCGGCGCCGGGGGCTCGACGAGCAGTACTTC. It yields the protein CASSRRRGLDEQYF.

This clonotype was recorded many times. This sequence joins TRBV4-2 and TRBJ1-1; D is unresolved. CDR1 and CDR2 from the germline V gene are LGHNA and YNFKEQ. V was cut by 0 bases and J by 0 bases, with 5 bases left in between. The length of the CDR3 is 14 residues. The CDR3 coding sequence is TGTGCCAGCAGCCAAGACCTCCTGAACACTGAAGCTTTCTTT. Its protein is CASSQDLLNTEAFF.

The sample holds many counts of this clonotype. The chain links TRBV29-1 to TRBJ1-2, with D unresolved. This CDR3 region has 13 residues. V shed 2 bases and J shed 3 bases, with 10 bases lying between them. Germline assignment: CDR1 SQVTM and CDR2 ANQGSEA. In DNA, the CDR3 is TGCAGCGTTGAACTTTTCTCTTACTATGGCTACACCTTC. Amino acids: CSVELFSYYGYTF. Based on the CDR3 plus reference TRBV29-1 and TRBJ1-2, the full variable domain is SAVISQKPSRDICQRGTSLTIQCQVDSQVTMMFWYRQQPGQSLTLIATANQGSEATYESGFVIDKFPISRPNLTFSTLTVSNMSPEDSSIYLCSVELFSYYGYTFGSGTRLTVV.